A single sample gave rise to the 5 T cell receptor beta chains below, sequenced in a study of radiotherapy plus CTLA-4 blockade in lung cancer. TCRdb's table, derived via immunoSEQ multiplex PCR, lists solely in-frame clones and lacks some. The sample has about 67,000 clones; approximately 76% are singletons. The material was peripheral blood, obtained from a patient treated with radiotherapy plus ipilimumab. The receptors here all came from a human donor with non-small cell lung cancer whose response to radiotherapy plus ipilimumab could not be evaluated. Some clones in this sample may be carry-over from other donors' samples.

This rearrangement joins TRBV7-2 to TRBJ1-6; D ambiguous. V dropped 5 bases and J dropped 12 bases, with 23 bases sitting between them. The germline V gene has CDR1 SGHTA and CDR2 FQGNSA. The CDR3 contains 16 residues. Written as DNA, the CDR3 is TGTGCCAGCAGCGCCCGGAATCGTGATAGCGCTGGACCCCTCCACTTT. This encodes CASSARNRDSAGPLHF.

The rearrangement joins TRBV7-9 to TRBJ2-1; 10 bases align to TRBD1. Trimming removed 3 bases from V and 3 bases from J; junction bases left unmatched: 5. CDR3 size: 16 residues. Germline V CDR1 and CDR2: SEHNR, FQNEAQ (reference sequence). The CDR3 region has the DNA TGTGCCAGCAGCTTGGGACAGGGGAGAAGCTACAATGAGCAGTTCTTC. Protein: CASSLGQGRSYNEQFF.

J is TRBJ1-1 and V is TRBV27; D remains ambiguous. The germline CDR1 and CDR2 sequences are MNHEY and SMNVEV (reference sequence). The CDR3 totals 13 residues. V was shortened by 4 bases and J by 0 bases, with 6 bases between the two germline ends. CDR3 coding DNA: TGTGCCAGCAGTTCATTCCTGAACACTGAAGCTTTCTTT. This encodes CASSSFLNTEAFF.

This clone has just one count. The V and J genes are TRBV10-3 and TRBJ1-6; D is undetermined. Germline V gives CDR1 ENHRY, CDR2 SYGVKD. The V gene lost 3 bases and the J gene lost 6 bases, with 18 bases spanning the gap. CDR3 length: 17 residues. Here the CDR3 reads CAISDVRGRSPNSPLHF. CDR3 nucleotides: TGTGCCATCAGTGATGTACGGGGAAGGTCCCCTAATTCACCCCTCCACTTT.

This chain joins TRBV6-5 and TRBJ2-1; 8 bases are a match to TRBD1. With V trimmed by 7 bases and J by 0 bases, 5 bases remained unmatched. CDR3 length: 15 amino acids. The germline gives CDR1 MNHEY, CDR2 SVGAGI. The DNA of the CDR3 is TGTGCCAGCAAGAGGACAGGGATCTCCTACAATGAGCAGTTCTTC. This sequence encodes CASKRTGISYNEQFF.